These T cell receptor beta chains were read from a single sample in a study of Ad26.COV2.S vaccination and SARS-CoV-2 variants. The method was immunoSEQ multiplex PCR; TCRdb's version includes in-frame clones alone and lacks a portion of them. This table holds about 400,000 clones, about nine tenths found once. Sequenced material: peripheral blood, taken in a trial of Ad26.COV2.S vaccine versus placebo. These receptors were taken from a person aged 18-60 years who received the Ad26.COV2.S COVID-19 vaccine or a placebo. The CDR3 runs from the conserved cysteine through the conserved F or W. Fields, in order: CDR3 DNA, CDR3 protein, J gene, clone size, V gene, D gene. D genes are given only for firm matches. Only part of the rows carry a size: once, few, many, or a class if the clone is expanded.

CDR3nt: TGTGCCAGCATCAGCACTGCACAGGGGGCGTATGGCTACACCTTC
CDR3aa: CASISTAQGAYGYTF
j_gene: TRBJ1-2
abundance: -
v_gene: TRBV7-9
d_gene: TRBD1

CDR3nt: TGTGCAGCCCGGCTAGCGGGCAACCCTTACACCGGGGAGCTGTTTTTT
CDR3aa: CAARLAGNPYTGELFF
j_gene: TRBJ2-2
abundance: -
v_gene: TRBV27
d_gene: TRBD2

CDR3nt: TGTGCCAGCAGCCCCCATAACCTTGGGGGACCCGATTCACCCCTCCACTTT
CDR3aa: CASSPHNLGGPDSPLHF
j_gene: TRBJ1-6
abundance: -
v_gene: TRBV21-1
d_gene: -

CDR3nt: TGTGCCAGCAGGGACAGGGCCCGGGACTATGGCTACACCTTC
CDR3aa: CASRDRARDYGYTF
j_gene: TRBJ1-2
abundance: -
v_gene: TRBV6-5
d_gene: TRBD1

CDR3nt: TGTGCCAGCAGACTGGACAGCCAAGAGACCCAGTACTTC
CDR3aa: CASRLDSQETQYF
j_gene: TRBJ2-5
abundance: -
v_gene: TRBV7-9
d_gene: -

CDR3nt: TGTGCCAGCAGTTTAGGGGCAGGGGGCTTCCCCCCACCCTACGAGCAGTACTTC
CDR3aa: CASSLGAGGFPPPYEQYF
j_gene: TRBJ2-7
abundance: -
v_gene: TRBV28
d_gene: TRBD1

CDR3nt: TGTGCCAGTAGTATAGACCCCGGGAGGGGGCGGAGCAATGAGCAGTTCTTC
CDR3aa: CASSIDPGRGRSNEQFF
j_gene: TRBJ2-1
abundance: -
v_gene: TRBV19
d_gene: -

CDR3nt: TGTGCCAGCAGGGGAAGAGGGACCGTAGAGACCCAGTACTTC
CDR3aa: CASRGRGTVETQYF
j_gene: TRBJ2-5
abundance: -
v_gene: TRBV6-5
d_gene: -

CDR3nt: TGCGCCAGCAGCCAATCGACAGGGGCTAATGAAAAACTGTTTTTT
CDR3aa: CASSQSTGANEKLFF
j_gene: TRBJ1-4
abundance: -
v_gene: TRBV4-1
d_gene: TRBD1

CDR3nt: TGTGCCAGCAGTGACACAGGGGAGGAGACCCAGTACTTC
CDR3aa: CASSDTGEETQYF
j_gene: TRBJ2-5
abundance: -
v_gene: TRBV28
d_gene: TRBD1

CDR3nt: TGCGCCAGCAGCTTGGGGACCACCTTCATCACAGATACGCAGTATTTT
CDR3aa: CASSLGTTFITDTQYF
j_gene: TRBJ2-3
abundance: -
v_gene: TRBV5-1
d_gene: -

CDR3nt: TGCGCCAGCAGCTTAACGTGGACTGGCCCCCAAGAGACCCAGTACTTC
CDR3aa: CASSLTWTGPQETQYF
j_gene: TRBJ2-5
abundance: -
v_gene: TRBV5-1
d_gene: -

CDR3nt: TGTGCCAGCAGTGGTGGGACAGGGTTTTTCCAGCCCCAGCATTTT
CDR3aa: CASSGGTGFFQPQHF
j_gene: TRBJ1-5
abundance: -
v_gene: TRBV2
d_gene: TRBD1

CDR3nt: TGTGCCAGCAGTTACCCCGCCCCAGACTCTCGGTTCTTC
CDR3aa: CASSYPAPDSRFF
j_gene: TRBJ2-1
abundance: -
v_gene: TRBV6-6
d_gene: -

CDR3nt: TGTGCCAGCAGAAGACAGGGGGGTGGGTCACCCCTCCACTTT
CDR3aa: CASRRQGGGSPLHF
j_gene: TRBJ1-6
abundance: -
v_gene: TRBV6-5
d_gene: TRBD1

CDR3nt: TGTGCCAGCAGCCCTCAAAGGGGGGGAGAATCCTACAATGAGCAGTTCTTC
CDR3aa: CASSPQRGGESYNEQFF
j_gene: TRBJ2-1
abundance: -
v_gene: TRBV4-2
d_gene: -

CDR3nt: TGTGCCAGCAGCCCTTGGAGGACAGGGATAGCCTACGAGCAGTACTTC
CDR3aa: CASSPWRTGIAYEQYF
j_gene: TRBJ2-7
abundance: once
v_gene: TRBV28
d_gene: TRBD1

CDR3nt: TGTGCCAGCAGTGAAGCGCTTTTTAGCAATCAGCCCCAGCATTTT
CDR3aa: CASSEALFSNQPQHF
j_gene: TRBJ1-5
abundance: -
v_gene: TRBV2
d_gene: -

CDR3nt: TGTGCCAGCATTTCCGAAAGTGTCACTGAAGCTTTCTTT
CDR3aa: CASISESVTEAFF
j_gene: TRBJ1-1
abundance: -
v_gene: TRBV6-5
d_gene: -

CDR3nt: TGTGCCAGCAGCGTAGGGACAGGAGGTAATCAACCCCAGCATTTT
CDR3aa: CASSVGTGGNQPQHF
j_gene: TRBJ1-5
abundance: -
v_gene: TRBV9
d_gene: TRBD1

CDR3nt: TGTGCCAGTAGTATTGGAGGGAAGGCCGGGGGAGTTGTCGGGGCCAACGTCCTGACTTTC
CDR3aa: CASSIGGKAGGVVGANVLTF
j_gene: TRBJ2-6
abundance: -
v_gene: TRBV19
d_gene: -

CDR3nt: TGTGCCAGCGGCGACAGCAAATCCTACGAGCAGTACTTC
CDR3aa: CASGDSKSYEQYF
j_gene: TRBJ2-7
abundance: -
v_gene: TRBV28
d_gene: -

CDR3nt: TGTGCCAGCAGCAGTAGCGGGAGGGAGGGGGTAAATGAGCAGTTCTTC
CDR3aa: CASSSSGREGVNEQFF
j_gene: TRBJ2-1
abundance: few
v_gene: TRBV13
d_gene: TRBD2

CDR3nt: TGTGCCAGCAGCTTAAACAATGGGAAGCAGTACTTC
CDR3aa: CASSLNNGKQYF
j_gene: TRBJ2-7
abundance: -
v_gene: TRBV7-9
d_gene: -

CDR3nt: TGTGCCAGTAGTATAGACCCGACTAGCGCGTACTACGAGCAGTACTTC
CDR3aa: CASSIDPTSAYYEQYF
j_gene: TRBJ2-7
abundance: -
v_gene: TRBV19
d_gene: TRBD2

CDR3nt: TGTGCCAGCAGTTTCGATGGGAGGGGCTCTGGAAACACCATATATTTT
CDR3aa: CASSFDGRGSGNTIYF
j_gene: TRBJ1-3
abundance: -
v_gene: TRBV28
d_gene: -

CDR3nt: TGTGCCAGCAGGACCCGGACAGGGGGTACAATACCCCTCCACTTT
CDR3aa: CASRTRTGGTIPLHF
j_gene: TRBJ1-6
abundance: few
v_gene: TRBV2
d_gene: TRBD1

CDR3nt: TGTGCCAGCAGCTTTTCCGGCAGGGGGACTGAAGCTTTCTTT
CDR3aa: CASSFSGRGTEAFF
j_gene: TRBJ1-1
abundance: -
v_gene: TRBV7-8
d_gene: TRBD1

CDR3nt: TGTGCCAGTAGTACTGGGACAGGGGGCTACGAGCAGTACTTC
CDR3aa: CASSTGTGGYEQYF
j_gene: TRBJ2-7
abundance: -
v_gene: TRBV19
d_gene: TRBD1

CDR3nt: TGTGCCAGCTCACGGGACAGGAGGAACACTGAAGCTTTCTTT
CDR3aa: CASSRDRRNTEAFF
j_gene: TRBJ1-1
abundance: -
v_gene: TRBV18
d_gene: TRBD1

CDR3nt: TGTGCCATCAGTTCGACTAGCGGTTCCTACAATGAGCAGTTCTTC
CDR3aa: CAISSTSGSYNEQFF
j_gene: TRBJ2-1
abundance: -
v_gene: TRBV10-3
d_gene: TRBD2

CDR3nt: TGTGCCAGCAGGGCCCTGACAGAAACCTATGGCTACACCTTC
CDR3aa: CASRALTETYGYTF
j_gene: TRBJ1-2
abundance: -
v_gene: TRBV27
d_gene: -

CDR3nt: TGTGCCAGCAGCTCCACTAGCGGAAGCACAGATACGCAGTATTTT
CDR3aa: CASSSTSGSTDTQYF
j_gene: TRBJ2-3
abundance: -
v_gene: TRBV13
d_gene: TRBD2

CDR3nt: TGTGCCAGCAGTCGGAGCGGAAACAATGAGCAGTTCTTC
CDR3aa: CASSRSGNNEQFF
j_gene: TRBJ2-1
abundance: -
v_gene: TRBV11-3
d_gene: -

CDR3nt: TGTGCCAGCAGCCGAACAGGGGGGGTCTCCTACGAGCAGTACTTC
CDR3aa: CASSRTGGVSYEQYF
j_gene: TRBJ2-7
abundance: -
v_gene: TRBV4-2
d_gene: -

CDR3nt: TGCGCCAGCAGCTTGCAGGGGAGCTCCTACGAGCAGTACTTC
CDR3aa: CASSLQGSSYEQYF
j_gene: TRBJ2-7
abundance: -
v_gene: TRBV5-1
d_gene: -

CDR3nt: TGTGCCAGCTCACCACCCGGGACAGCCCAAGTCCCTAATACGCAGTATTTT
CDR3aa: CASSPPGTAQVPNTQYF
j_gene: TRBJ2-3
abundance: -
v_gene: TRBV18
d_gene: TRBD1

CDR3nt: TGTGCCAGCAGTTTATTAGGACAGGGGATGGCTGAAGCTTTCTTT
CDR3aa: CASSLLGQGMAEAFF
j_gene: TRBJ1-1
abundance: once
v_gene: TRBV28
d_gene: TRBD1

CDR3nt: TGTGCCAGCAGCGAAGGACAGTTAACAGATACGCAGTATTTT
CDR3aa: CASSEGQLTDTQYF
j_gene: TRBJ2-3
abundance: -
v_gene: TRBV5-4
d_gene: -

CDR3nt: TGTGCCAGCAGCTTACCCCCACTAGCGGGAGGGGAGTACGAGCAGTACTTC
CDR3aa: CASSLPPLAGGEYEQYF
j_gene: TRBJ2-7
abundance: -
v_gene: TRBV7-9
d_gene: TRBD2

CDR3nt: TGTGCCAGCAGCAAGGGCCTAGCGGGCAACTCCTACGAGCAGTACTTC
CDR3aa: CASSKGLAGNSYEQYF
j_gene: TRBJ2-7
abundance: -
v_gene: TRBV21-1
d_gene: -

CDR3nt: TGTGCCAGCAGCCTCAGGACTAGCGGGAGGGATTACGAGCAGTACTTC
CDR3aa: CASSLRTSGRDYEQYF
j_gene: TRBJ2-7
abundance: -
v_gene: TRBV3-1/TRBV3-2
d_gene: TRBD2

CDR3nt: TGTGCCAGCAGCGTAGCTACGTGGGACGAGCAGTTCTTC
CDR3aa: CASSVATWDEQFF
j_gene: TRBJ2-1
abundance: -
v_gene: TRBV9
d_gene: -

CDR3nt: TGTGCCAGCAGTTGGGGCTTCACAGATACGCAGTATTTT
CDR3aa: CASSWGFTDTQYF
j_gene: TRBJ2-3
abundance: few
v_gene: TRBV6-6
d_gene: -

CDR3nt: TGTGCCAGCAGCCCCCAACCGGGACTCCTAAGGTCCTACAATGAGCAGTTCTTC
CDR3aa: CASSPQPGLLRSYNEQFF
j_gene: TRBJ2-1
abundance: once
v_gene: TRBV7-3
d_gene: -